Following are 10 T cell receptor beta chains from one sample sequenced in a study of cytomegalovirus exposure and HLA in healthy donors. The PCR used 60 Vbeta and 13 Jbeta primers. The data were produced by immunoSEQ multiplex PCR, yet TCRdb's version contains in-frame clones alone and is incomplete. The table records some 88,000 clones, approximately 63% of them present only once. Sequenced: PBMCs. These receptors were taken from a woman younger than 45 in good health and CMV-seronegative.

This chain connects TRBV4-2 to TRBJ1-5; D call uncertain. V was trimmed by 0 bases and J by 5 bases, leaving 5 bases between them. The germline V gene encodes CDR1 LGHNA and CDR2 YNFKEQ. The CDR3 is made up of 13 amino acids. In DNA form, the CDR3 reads TGTGCCAGCAGCCAAGAGGCCCATCAGCCCCAGCATTTT. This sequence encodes CASSQEAHQPQHF.

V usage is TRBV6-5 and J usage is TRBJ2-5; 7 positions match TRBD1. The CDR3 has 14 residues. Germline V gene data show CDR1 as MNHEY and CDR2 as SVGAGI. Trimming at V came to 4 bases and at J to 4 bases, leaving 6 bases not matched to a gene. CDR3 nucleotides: TGTGCCAGCAGTTCCATGACAGGGTCAGAGACCCAGTACTTC. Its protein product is CASSSMTGSETQYF.

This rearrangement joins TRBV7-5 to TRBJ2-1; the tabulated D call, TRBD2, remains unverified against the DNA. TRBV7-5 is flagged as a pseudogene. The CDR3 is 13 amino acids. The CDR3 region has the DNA TGTGCCAGAAGCTATCAGCGGGAGGGGGGGCGGTTCTTC. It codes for CARSYQREGGRFF.

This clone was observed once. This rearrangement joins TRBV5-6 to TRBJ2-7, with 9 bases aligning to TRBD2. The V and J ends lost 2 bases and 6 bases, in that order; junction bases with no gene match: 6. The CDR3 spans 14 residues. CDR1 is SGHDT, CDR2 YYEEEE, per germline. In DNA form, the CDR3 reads TGTGCCAGCAGCTTTGGGGGGACTAGCCGCGAGCAGTACTTC. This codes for CASSFGGTSREQYF.

The CDR3 DNA reads TGCGCCAGCAGCCAAACCGGGTTCGTGGCCCAGCATTTT. It translates to CASSQTGFVAQHF. The J gene is TRBJ1-5, the V gene TRBV4-1; D not certain. Germline CDR1 and CDR2: MGHRA and YSYEKL. This CDR3 spans 13 amino acids. V was shortened by 2 bases and J by 11 bases, with 13 bases between the two germline ends.

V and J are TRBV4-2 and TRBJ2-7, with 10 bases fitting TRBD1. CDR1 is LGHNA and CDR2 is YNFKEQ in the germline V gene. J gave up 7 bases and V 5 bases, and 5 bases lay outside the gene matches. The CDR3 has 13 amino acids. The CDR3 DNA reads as TGTGCCAGCAGCACCGGGACAGGGGCAGAGCAGTACTTC. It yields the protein CASSTGTGAEQYF.

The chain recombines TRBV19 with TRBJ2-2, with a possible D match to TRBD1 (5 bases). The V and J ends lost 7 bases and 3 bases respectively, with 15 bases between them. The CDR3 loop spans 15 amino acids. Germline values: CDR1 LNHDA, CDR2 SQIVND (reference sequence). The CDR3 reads CASNPQGWDTGELFF. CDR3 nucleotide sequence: TGTGCCAGTAACCCCCAGGGATGGGACACCGGGGAGCTGTTTTTT.

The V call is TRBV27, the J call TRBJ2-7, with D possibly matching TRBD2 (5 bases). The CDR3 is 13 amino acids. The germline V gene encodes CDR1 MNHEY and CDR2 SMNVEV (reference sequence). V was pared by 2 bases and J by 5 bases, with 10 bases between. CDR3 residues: CASSLKYSDEQYF. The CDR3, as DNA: TGTGCCAGCAGTTTAAAGTATAGCGACGAGCAGTACTTC.

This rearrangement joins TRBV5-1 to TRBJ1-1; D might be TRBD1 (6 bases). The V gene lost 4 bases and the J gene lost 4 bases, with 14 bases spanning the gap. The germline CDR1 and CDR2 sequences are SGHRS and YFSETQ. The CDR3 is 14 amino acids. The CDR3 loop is CASSLTGTATEAFF. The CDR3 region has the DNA TGCGCCAGCAGCCTGACAGGAACCGCCACTGAAGCTTTCTTT.

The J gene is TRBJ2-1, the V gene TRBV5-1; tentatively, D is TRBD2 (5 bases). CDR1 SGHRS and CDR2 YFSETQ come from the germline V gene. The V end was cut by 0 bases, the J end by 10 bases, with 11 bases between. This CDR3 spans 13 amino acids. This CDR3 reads CASSLVPRGEQFF. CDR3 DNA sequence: TGCGCCAGCAGCTTGGTTCCACGCGGGGAGCAGTTCTTC.